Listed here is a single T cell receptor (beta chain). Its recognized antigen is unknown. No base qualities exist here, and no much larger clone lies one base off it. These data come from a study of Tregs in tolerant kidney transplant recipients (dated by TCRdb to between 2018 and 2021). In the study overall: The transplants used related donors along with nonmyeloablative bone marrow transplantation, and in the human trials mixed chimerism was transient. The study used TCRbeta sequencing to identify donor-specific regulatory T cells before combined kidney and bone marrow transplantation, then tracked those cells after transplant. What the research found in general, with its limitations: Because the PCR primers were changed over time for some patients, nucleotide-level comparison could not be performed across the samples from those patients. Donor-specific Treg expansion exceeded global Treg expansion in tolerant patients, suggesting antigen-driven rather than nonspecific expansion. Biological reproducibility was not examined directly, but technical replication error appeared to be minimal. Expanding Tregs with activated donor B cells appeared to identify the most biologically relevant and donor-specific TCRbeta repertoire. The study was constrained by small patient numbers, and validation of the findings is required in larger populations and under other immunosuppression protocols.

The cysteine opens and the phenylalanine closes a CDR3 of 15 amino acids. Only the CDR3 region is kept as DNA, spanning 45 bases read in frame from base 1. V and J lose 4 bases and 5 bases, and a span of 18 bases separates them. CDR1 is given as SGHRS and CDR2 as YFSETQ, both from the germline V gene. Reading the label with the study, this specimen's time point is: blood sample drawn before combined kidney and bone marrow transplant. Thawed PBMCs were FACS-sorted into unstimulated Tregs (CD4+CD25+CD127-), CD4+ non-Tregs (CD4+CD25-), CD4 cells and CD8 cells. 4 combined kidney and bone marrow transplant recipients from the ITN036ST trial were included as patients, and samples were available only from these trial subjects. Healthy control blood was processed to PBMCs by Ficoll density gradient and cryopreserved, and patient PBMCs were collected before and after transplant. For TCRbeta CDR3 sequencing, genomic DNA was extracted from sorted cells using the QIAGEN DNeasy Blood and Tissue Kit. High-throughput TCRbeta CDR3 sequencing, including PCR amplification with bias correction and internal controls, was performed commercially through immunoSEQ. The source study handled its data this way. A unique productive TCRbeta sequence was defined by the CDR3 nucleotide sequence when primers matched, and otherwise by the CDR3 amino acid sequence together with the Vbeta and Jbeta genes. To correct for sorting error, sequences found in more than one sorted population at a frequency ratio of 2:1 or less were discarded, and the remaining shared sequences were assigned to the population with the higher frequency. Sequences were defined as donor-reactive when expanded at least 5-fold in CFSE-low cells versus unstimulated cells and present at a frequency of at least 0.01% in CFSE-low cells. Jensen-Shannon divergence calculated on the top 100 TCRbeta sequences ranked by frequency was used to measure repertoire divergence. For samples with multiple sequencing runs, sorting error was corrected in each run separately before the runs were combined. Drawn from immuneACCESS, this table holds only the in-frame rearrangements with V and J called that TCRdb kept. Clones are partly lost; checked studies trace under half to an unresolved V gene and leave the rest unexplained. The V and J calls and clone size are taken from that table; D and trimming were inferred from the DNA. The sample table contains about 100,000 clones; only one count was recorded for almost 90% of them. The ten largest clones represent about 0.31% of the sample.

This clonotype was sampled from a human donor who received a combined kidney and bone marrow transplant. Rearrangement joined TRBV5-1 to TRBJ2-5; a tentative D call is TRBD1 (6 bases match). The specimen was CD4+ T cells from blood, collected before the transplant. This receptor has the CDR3 CASSPHPGVGETQYF. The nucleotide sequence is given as TGCGCCAGCAGCCCCCACCCAGGGGTTGGCGAGACCCAGTACTTC.